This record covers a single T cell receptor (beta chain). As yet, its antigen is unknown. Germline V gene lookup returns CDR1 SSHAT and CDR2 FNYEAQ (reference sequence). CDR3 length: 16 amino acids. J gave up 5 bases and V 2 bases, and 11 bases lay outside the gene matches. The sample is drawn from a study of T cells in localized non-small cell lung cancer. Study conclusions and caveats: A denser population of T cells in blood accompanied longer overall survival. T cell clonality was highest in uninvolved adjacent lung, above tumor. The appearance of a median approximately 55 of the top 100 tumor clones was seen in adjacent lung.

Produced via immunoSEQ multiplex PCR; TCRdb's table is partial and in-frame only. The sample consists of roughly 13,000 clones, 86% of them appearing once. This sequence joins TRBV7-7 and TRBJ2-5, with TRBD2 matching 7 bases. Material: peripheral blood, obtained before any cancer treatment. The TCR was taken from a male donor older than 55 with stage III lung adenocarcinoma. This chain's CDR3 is CASSLKLRAAGETQYF. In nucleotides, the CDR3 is TGTGCCAGCAGCTTAAAATTGAGGGCAGCGGGGGAGACCCAGTACTTC. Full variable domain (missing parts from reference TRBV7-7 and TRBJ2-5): GAGVSQSPRYKVTKRGQDVTLRCDPISSHATLYWYQQALGQGPEFLTYFNYEAQPDKSGLPSDRFSAERPEGSISTLTIQRTEQRDSAMYRCASSLKLRAAGETQYFGPGTRLLVL.